This T cell receptor beta chain was retrieved from a study of glioma-infiltrating T cells after dendritic cell vaccination. The time point here: after dendritic cell vaccination, including at tumor progression/relapse. The assay was immunoSEQ multiplex PCR, and TCRdb's table has in-frame clones only and misses some. Of fewer than 75,000 clones in the sample, approximately 81% are singletons; the top ten hold about 9%. V shed 3 bases and J shed 2 bases, with 16 bases lying between them. Germline-derived CDR1 and CDR2 are SGHNT and YENEEA. The CDR3 has 17 residues. This TCR was recovered from a human donor with glioblastoma. The V gene is TRBV11-3, the J gene TRBJ2-2; D is possibly TRBD1 (5 bases). The material was blood, obtained after dendritic cell vaccination. DNA of the CDR3: TGTGCCAGCAGCTTGGGATACAGGACCTTCAACACCGGGGAGCTGTTTTTT. Translation gives CASSLGYRTFNTGELFF.